Listed below are T cell receptor beta chains from one sample, sequenced in a study of blood T cell repertoires in COVID-19. Sequencing used immunoSEQ multiplex PCR; TCRdb keeps in-frame clones, though not all of them. Of approximately 150,000 clones listed, approximately 81% are singletons. The sample was peripheral blood. Receptors were obtained from a human donor in a cohort sampled during active COVID-19. Each CDR3 is given with its conserved first and last residue. Each record gives: J gene, D gene, V gene, clone size, CDR3 DNA, CDR3 protein. The D gene is left open where the match is weak. Not every row has a clone size; where given, it reads once, few, many or a size class.

TRBJ2-2 - TRBV19 - TGTGCCAGTAGTATGAGAGGGTCGCCCGGCACCGGGGAGCTGTTTTTT CASSMRGSPGTGELFF
TRBJ1-6 TRBD1 TRBV19 - TGTGCCAGTAGTCGCCCGGACAGGGTCGTCGATAATTCACCCCTCCACTTT CASSRPDRVVDNSPLHF
TRBJ2-7 TRBD1 TRBV6-5 - TGTGCCAGCAGCGGGACAGCCTACGAGCAGTACTTC CASSGTAYEQYF
TRBJ2-3 - TRBV6-5 - TGTGCCAGCCGCGGGACAGCTGTAAGAGCAGATACGCAGTATTTT CASRGTAVRADTQYF
TRBJ1-1 TRBD1 TRBV9 - TGTGCCAGCAGCGTAGCTTCAGGGGGAACTGAAGCTTTCTTT CASSVASGGTEAFF
TRBJ2-2 - TRBV7-2 - TGTGCCAGCAGCTCCTGGAACACCGGGGAGCTGTTTTTT CASSSWNTGELFF
TRBJ2-7 - TRBV7-8 once TGTGCCAGCAGCTTAGCTAACGAGCAGTACTTC CASSLANEQYF
TRBJ2-5 TRBD1 TRBV19 - TGTGCCAGTAGTACCGGGACAGGGGCCCGAGAGACCCAGTACTTC CASSTGTGARETQYF
TRBJ2-6 - TRBV3-1/TRBV3-2 - TGTGCCAGCAGCCAACCTTCTGGGGCCAACGTCCTGACTTTC CASSQPSGANVLTF
TRBJ2-7 - TRBV4-3 - TGCGCCAGCAGCCAAGGAGGTGGGAGCTCCTACGAGCAGTACTTC CASSQGGGSSYEQYF
TRBJ2-3 - TRBV21-1 - TGTGCCAGCAGCCCACCGAGGGACAGGACAGATACGCAGTATTTT CASSPPRDRTDTQYF
TRBJ2-5 TRBD2 TRBV7-2 - TGTGCCAGCAGCGCCTTTGGACTAGTCCAAGAGACCCAGTACTTC CASSAFGLVQETQYF
TRBJ2-1 - TRBV19 - TGTGCCACCAAACTAGATGAGCAGTTCTTC CATKLDEQFF
TRBJ2-7 TRBD1 TRBV19 - TGTGCCAGTAGTATAACCGGGACAGGGGGCGGCGAGCAGTACTTC CASSITGTGGGEQYF
TRBJ2-1 TRBD2 TRBV15 - TGTGCCACCAGTCTTGGGGGGGCGGGAGGTGGCAATGAGCAGTTCTTC CATSLGGAGGGNEQFF
TRBJ2-7 TRBD2 TRBV18 - TGTGCCAGCTCACCAGAACTAGCGGGAGGAAGAGAGCAGTACTTC CASSPELAGGREQYF
TRBJ2-2 - TRBV24-1 - TGTGCCACCAGTGAAGCCGGGACAAGGACGTTTACCGGGGAGCTGTTTTTT CATSEAGTRTFTGELFF
TRBJ1-5 - TRBV2 few TGTGCCAGCAGTGAGGCGGGAGGGTATCAGCCCCAGCATTTT CASSEAGGYQPQHF
TRBJ2-5 - TRBV7-3 - TGTGCCAGCAGCTTCACACCGGGGGAGACCCAGTACTTC CASSFTPGETQYF
TRBJ1-5 - TRBV9 once TGTGCCAGCAGCGCAACGGCAGGGAATCAGCCCCAGCATTTT CASSATAGNQPQHF
TRBJ2-1 TRBD1 TRBV5-1 - TGCGCCAGCAGAGAGGGACAGAATACCTACAATGAGCAGTTCTTC CASREGQNTYNEQFF
TRBJ2-7 TRBD1 TRBV7-2 - TGTGCCAGCAGCTTAGAATTCCAGGGGGCAAGCGAGCAGTACTTC CASSLEFQGASEQYF
TRBJ1-1 TRBD1 TRBV6-6 - TGTGCCAGCAGTTACCCATTCGACAGGGGTAGCACTGAAGCTTTCTTT CASSYPFDRGSTEAFF
TRBJ2-3 TRBD2 TRBV12-5 - TGTGCTAGTGGTTTGGGGCTAGCGGGGGCAGTGGATACGCAGTATTTT CASGLGLAGAVDTQYF
TRBJ2-3 TRBD2 TRBV9 once TGTGCCAGCAGCCCGAACAGACTAGCGGGAGGGGTAGAAGATACGCAGTATTTT CASSPNRLAGGVEDTQYF